There are many counts of the clone carrying this T cell receptor beta chain. This CDR3 has 13 amino acids. Trimming took 3 bases from V and 3 from J, leaving 6 bases between them. Germline V lookup: CDR1 SGHTA, CDR2 FQGNSA. These data come from a study of T cell repertoires in cytomegalovirus infection. TCRdb called the reads again in MiXCR, with one record for every CDR3 protein. This table holds 200,000 to 300,000 distinct CDR3 sequences, about an eighth found once. The chain combines TRBV7-2 with TRBJ1-5; no clear D. This receptor was obtained from a human donor in good health (CMV status not recorded). Some clones in this sample may be carry-over from other donors' samples. The source material was PBMCs. CDR3 DNA sequence: TGTGCCAGCAGCTTCAGGTACAATCAGCCCCAGCATTTT. It translates to CASSFRYNQPQHF.